This T cell receptor (beta chain) derives from a study of PD-1 blockade in classical Hodgkin lymphoma. For the study at large: Patients were dosed intravenously with nivolumab at 3 mg/kg every 2 weeks. Study-wide findings and caveats: Nivolumab initiated under 1 year post-ASCT led to patient exclusion.

Time point given: cycle 4 day 1 (C4D1), after 6 weeks of nivolumab. There was relapse after autologous stem cell transplantation in every patient, and there was variation in brentuximab vedotin exposure. The investigators isolated CD8+ T cells from thawed PBMCs using magnetic negative selection. Patients had relapsed/refractory classical Hodgkin lymphoma with complete response, partial response or progressive disease as best response. Details on this clone: Antigen: not known.

Profiling relied on immunoSEQ multiplex PCR, and the TCRdb table lists in-frame clones only, not all of them. The repertoire has 8,000 to 8,500 clones, approximately 78% of them found once; the top ten carry roughly a quarter. The germline V gene encodes CDR1 MNHEY and CDR2 SMNVEV (reference sequence). The CDR3 has 13 residues. Trimming left V 5 bases short and J 4 bases short, with 10 bases between. The sequencing used CD8+ T cells from blood, collected before the fourth cycle of nivolumab. J is TRBJ2-3 and V is TRBV27; a weak D match, TRBD1 (5 bases). The TCR was taken from a human donor with classical Hodgkin lymphoma. CDR3 sequence: CASSVLGPDTQYF. The CDR3 nucleotides read TGTGCCAGCAGTGTACTGGGGCCAGATACGCAGTATTTT.